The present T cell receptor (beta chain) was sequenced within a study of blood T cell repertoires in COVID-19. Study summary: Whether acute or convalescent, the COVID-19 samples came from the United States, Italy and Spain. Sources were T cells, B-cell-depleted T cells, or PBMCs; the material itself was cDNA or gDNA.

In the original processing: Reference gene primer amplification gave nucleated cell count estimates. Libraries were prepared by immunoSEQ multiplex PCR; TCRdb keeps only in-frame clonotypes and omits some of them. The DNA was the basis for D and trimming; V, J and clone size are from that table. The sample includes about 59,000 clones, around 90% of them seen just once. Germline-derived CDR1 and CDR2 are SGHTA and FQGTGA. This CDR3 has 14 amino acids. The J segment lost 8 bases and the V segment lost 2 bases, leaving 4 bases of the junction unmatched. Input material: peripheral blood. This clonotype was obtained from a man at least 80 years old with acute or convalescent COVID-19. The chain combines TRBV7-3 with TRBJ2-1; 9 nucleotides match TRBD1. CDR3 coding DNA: TGTGCCAGCAGCTTAGGGACAGGGCTTGATGAGCAGTTCTTC. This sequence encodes CASSLGTGLDEQFF.